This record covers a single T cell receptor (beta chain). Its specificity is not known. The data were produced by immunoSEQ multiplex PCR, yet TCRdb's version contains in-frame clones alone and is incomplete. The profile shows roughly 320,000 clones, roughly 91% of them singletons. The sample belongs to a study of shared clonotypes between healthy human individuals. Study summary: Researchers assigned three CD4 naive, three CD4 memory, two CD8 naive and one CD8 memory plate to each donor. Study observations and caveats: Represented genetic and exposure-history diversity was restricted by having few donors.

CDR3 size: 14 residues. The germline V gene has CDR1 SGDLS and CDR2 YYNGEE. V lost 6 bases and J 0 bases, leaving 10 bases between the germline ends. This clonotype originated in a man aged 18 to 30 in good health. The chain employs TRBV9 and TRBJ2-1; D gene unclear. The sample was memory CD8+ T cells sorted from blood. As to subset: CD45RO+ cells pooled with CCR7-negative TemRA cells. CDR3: CASTKASSYNEQFF. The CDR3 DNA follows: TGTGCCAGCACTAAAGCGAGCTCCTACAATGAGCAGTTCTTC. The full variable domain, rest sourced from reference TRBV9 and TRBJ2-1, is DSGVTQTPKHLITATGQRVTLRCSPRSGDLSVYWYQQSLDQGLQFLIQYYNGEERAKGNILERFSAQQFPDLHSELNLSSLELGDSALYFCASTKASSYNEQFFGPGTRLTVL.